The 5 T cell receptor beta chains below come from one sample, sequenced in a study of blood T cells in healthy people across ages. A J-beta primer mix and a sample-barcoded 5' primer were used in a second PCR of roughly 6 to 11 cycles. TCRdb called the 5' RACE reads again in MiXCR, with one record for every CDR3 protein. Of under 2,000,000 distinct CDR3 sequences listed, around half are singletons. Material for sequencing was blood. The source is a middle-aged woman in good health.

V usage is TRBV29-1 and J usage is TRBJ1-2; D might be TRBD1 (6 bases). The CDR3 consists of 15 residues. Trimming removed 2 bases at V and 5 bases at J, with 18 bases between. Germline loops: CDR1 SQVTM, CDR2 ANQGSEA. CDR3 sequence (DNA): TGCAGCGTTGAACTGGGAAGGGGGATAGGTTATGGCTACACCTTC. This codes for CSVELGRGIGYGYTF.

This clonotype has more than one count but fewer than ten. The chain combines TRBV5-1 with TRBJ2-3, with a tentative D call TRBD1 (5 bases). Trimming left V 2 bases short and J 6 bases short, with 13 bases between. The germline gives CDR1 SGHRS, CDR2 YFSETQ. The CDR3 length is 14 residues. The CDR3 DNA reads as TGCGCCAGCAGCTTAGACAGCCGGCGGGATACGCAGTATTTT. This encodes CASSLDSRRDTQYF.

In this sample, this clonotype turned up a few times. The gene calls are TRBV7-2 and TRBJ1-2; 7 bases align to TRBD1. V was clipped by 4 bases and J by 11 bases; unmatched bases: 16. The CDR3 sequence is 15 residues long. CDR1 and CDR2 (germline): SGHTA, FQGNSA. The CDR3 region is CASSSQGGKASWYTF. The CDR3 DNA sequence: TGTGCCAGCAGCTCTCAAGGGGGCAAGGCCTCCTGGTACACCTTC.

This clonotype was recorded at least ten times. The junction and the germline gene differ at one end; a read error may be behind it. The chain links TRBV5-1 to TRBJ2-5, with TRBD1 matching over 7 bases. CDR1 SGHRS and CDR2 YFSETQ come from the germline V gene. This CDR3 is 14 amino acids long. CDR3 bases: TGTGCCAGCAGCTTTCGGACAGGACAAGAGACCCAGTACTTC. Translating gives CASSFRTGQETQYF.

V is TRBV18 and J is TRBJ2-5; 8 bases match TRBD1. Germline CDR1 is KGHSH and CDR2 is LQKENI. V shed 0 bases, J shed 3 bases, and the junction held 3 bases outside the gene matches. The length of the CDR3 is 15 residues. The CDR3 is CASSPPRGHEETQYF. Here the CDR3 DNA reads TGTGCCAGCTCACCACCCAGGGGGCATGAAGAGACCCAGTACTTC.